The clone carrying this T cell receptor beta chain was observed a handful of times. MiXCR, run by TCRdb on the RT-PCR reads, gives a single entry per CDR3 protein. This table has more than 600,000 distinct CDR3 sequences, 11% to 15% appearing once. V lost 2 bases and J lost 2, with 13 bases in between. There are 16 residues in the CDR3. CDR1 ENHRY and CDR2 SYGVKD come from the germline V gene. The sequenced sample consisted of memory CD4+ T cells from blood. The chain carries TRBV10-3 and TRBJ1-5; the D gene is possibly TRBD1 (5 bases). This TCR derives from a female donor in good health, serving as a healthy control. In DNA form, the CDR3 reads TGTGCCATCAGTGAGACAGGCGTGTCGGGCAATCAGCCCCAGCATTTT. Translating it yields CAISETGVSGNQPQHF.